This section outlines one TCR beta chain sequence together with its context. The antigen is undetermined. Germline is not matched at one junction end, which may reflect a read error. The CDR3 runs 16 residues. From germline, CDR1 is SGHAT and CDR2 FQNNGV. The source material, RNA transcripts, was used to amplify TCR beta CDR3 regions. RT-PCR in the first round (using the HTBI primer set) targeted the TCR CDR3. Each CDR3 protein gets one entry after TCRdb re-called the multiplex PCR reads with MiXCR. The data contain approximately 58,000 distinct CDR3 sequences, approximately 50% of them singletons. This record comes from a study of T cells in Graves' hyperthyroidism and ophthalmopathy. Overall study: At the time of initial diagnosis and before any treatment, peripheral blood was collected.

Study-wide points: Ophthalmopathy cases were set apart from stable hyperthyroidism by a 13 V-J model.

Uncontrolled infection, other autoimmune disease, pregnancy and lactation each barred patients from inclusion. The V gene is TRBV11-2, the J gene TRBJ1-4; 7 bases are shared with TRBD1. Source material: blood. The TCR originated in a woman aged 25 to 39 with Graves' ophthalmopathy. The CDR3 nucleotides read TGTGCCAGCAGCTCCAACCGTCGGGACAGTAGTGAAAAACTGTTTTTC. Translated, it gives CASSSNRRDSSEKLFF.